This T cell receptor (beta chain) originates from a study of T cell responses to AZD1222 COVID-19 vaccine. Note on this clone: What it recognizes is unknown.

Study results and limitations: Epitopes outside B.1.351 and B.1.1.7 mutated regions reportedly drew nearly half of spike TCRs. Donors, mostly white British, included more females; clonal diversity was possibly underestimated. The number of AZD1222 recipients seropositive at baseline was only five or six. Spike-spanning, vaccine-associated CD4 TCRs were dominant at 160-218 and 743-854.

Data came from immunoSEQ multiplex PCR; TCRdb stores just in-frame clones and leaves some out. The sample holds roughly 140,000 clones; around 90% are singletons and the top ten take around 1.5%. The sequence derives from an adult in good health. The material was peripheral blood, obtained on day 0 of AZD1222 vaccination.

The CDR3: CASSAPTGSGEKLFF. In DNA, the CDR3 is TGTGCCAGCAGTGCACCGACAGGATCGGGTGAAAAACTGTTTTTT. This chain joins TRBV2 and TRBJ1-4, with D possibly TRBD1 on 6 matching bases. Between the trimmed V and J ends, which lost 4 bases and 7 bases, there was a span of 16 bases. CDR1 is SNHLY, CDR2 FYNNEI, per germline. This CDR3 has 15 residues.